What follows describes a single T cell receptor beta chain. This entry belongs to a study of cytomegalovirus exposure and HLA in healthy donors. Researchers ran the PCR with 60 Vbeta and 13 Jbeta primers. TCRdb's copy holds only in-frame clones and misses some; the assay was immunoSEQ multiplex PCR. The sample carries 190,000 or so clones, 80% recorded once. The clonotype was recovered from a boy younger than 18 in good health and CMV-seronegative. The sample was PBMCs.

CDR3 sequence: CASSIPRSSGGRRTEAFF. Here the CDR3 DNA reads TGTGCCAGTAGTATACCCAGATCGTCCGGCGGGAGGCGAACTGAAGCTTTCTTT. This chain connects TRBV19 to TRBJ1-1; no clear D. Germline CDR1 reads LNHDA; CDR2 reads SQIVND (reference sequence). CDR3 length: 18 residues. The germline V and J ends were trimmed by 2 bases and 5 bases, with 24 bases remaining between them.